Described below is a single T cell receptor beta chain sequence and its context. This specimen comes from a study of shared clonotypes between healthy human individuals. About 30,000 T cell genomes, or around 0.3 ug DNA, went into unsorted PBMC replicate PCRs. Sequencing of unsorted PBMC DNA was carried out using ten immunoSEQ deep assay plates. In the study's own analysis: ImmunoSEQ junction-only sequences lacked quality scores, so their filtering differed. Assay used: immunoSEQ multiplex PCR; TCRdb lists only in-frame clones, some missing. For V, J and clone size, that table is used; D and trimming come from the DNA. The sample records 490,000 or so clones, about 82% being singletons. There are 14 residues in the CDR3. The V segment lost 7 bases and the J segment 5 bases; nucleotides outside the gene matches: 10. The germline V gene encodes CDR1 SNHLY and CDR2 FYNNEI.

This TCR derives from a woman aged 40 to 50 in good health. Some clones in this sample may be carry-over from other donors' samples. The sequenced sample consisted of PBMCs. The chain employs TRBV2 and TRBJ1-2; 7 bases fit TRBD1. The DNA for the CDR3 is TGTGCCAGCAAGAGGGACAGAGGTGATTATGGCTACACCTTC. Translation: CASKRDRGDYGYTF.